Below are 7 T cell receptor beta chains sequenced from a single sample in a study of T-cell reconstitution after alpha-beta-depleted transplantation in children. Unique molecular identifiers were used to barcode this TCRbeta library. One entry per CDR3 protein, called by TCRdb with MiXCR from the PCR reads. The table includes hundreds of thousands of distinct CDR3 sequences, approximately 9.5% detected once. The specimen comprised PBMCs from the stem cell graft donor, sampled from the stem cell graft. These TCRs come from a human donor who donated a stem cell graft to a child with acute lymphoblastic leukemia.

In DNA form, the CDR3 reads TGCGCCAGCATGGCTAGCGGGGCTAATGAGCAGTTCTTC. Protein product: CASMASGANEQFF. The V gene is TRBV10-1, the J gene TRBJ2-1, with 9 bases fitting TRBD2. CDR1 is WNHNN and CDR2 is SYGVQD in the germline V gene (reference sequence). This CDR3 is built from 13 residues. V lost 7 bases and J lost 7; bases outside the gene matches: 5.

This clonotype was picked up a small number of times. The CDR3 DNA follows: TGTGCCAGCAGCCAAGATAGTTTCAGGACAGGGGCCGGTTTGGAGCAGTTCTTC. It codes for CASSQDSFRTGAGLEQFF. The rearrangement links TRBV4-2 to TRBJ2-1; TRBD1 agrees at 9 bases. From germline, CDR1 is LGHNA and CDR2 YNFKEQ. Losses at the gene ends were 0 bases for V and 10 bases for J; bases not matched to a gene: 16. The CDR3 totals 18 residues.

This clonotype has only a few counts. CDR3 sequence (DNA): TGTGCCAGCAGCGCCCTAGCGAGCACAGATACGCAGTATTTT. Translating gives CASSALASTDTQYF. The gene calls are TRBV7-9 and TRBJ2-3; tentative D call: TRBD2 (6 bases). Between the trimmed V and J ends, which lost 5 bases and 0 bases, there was a span of 9 bases. The CDR3 has 14 amino acids. CDR1 is SEHNR and CDR2 is FQNEAQ in the germline V gene (reference sequence).

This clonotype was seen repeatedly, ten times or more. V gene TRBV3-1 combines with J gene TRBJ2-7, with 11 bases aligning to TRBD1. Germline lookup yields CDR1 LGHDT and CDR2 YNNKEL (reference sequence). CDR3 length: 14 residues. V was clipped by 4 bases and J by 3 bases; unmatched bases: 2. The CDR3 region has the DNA TGTGCCAGCAGCCCGGGACAGGGGGACTACGAGCAGTACTTC. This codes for CASSPGQGDYEQYF.

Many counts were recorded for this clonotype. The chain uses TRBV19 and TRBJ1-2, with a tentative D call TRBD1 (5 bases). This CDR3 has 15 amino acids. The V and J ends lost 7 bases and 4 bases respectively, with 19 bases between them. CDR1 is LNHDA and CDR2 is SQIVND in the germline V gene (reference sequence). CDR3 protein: CASIPRGAGLYGYTF. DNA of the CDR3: TGTGCCAGTATCCCGCGTGGGGCAGGACTCTATGGCTACACCTTC.

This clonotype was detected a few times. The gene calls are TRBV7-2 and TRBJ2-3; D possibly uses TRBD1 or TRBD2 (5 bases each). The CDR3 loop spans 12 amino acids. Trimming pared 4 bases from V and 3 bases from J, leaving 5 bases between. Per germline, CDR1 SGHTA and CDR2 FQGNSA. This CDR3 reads CASSWGTDTQYF. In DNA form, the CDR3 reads TGTGCCAGCAGCTGGGGGACAGATACGCAGTATTTT.

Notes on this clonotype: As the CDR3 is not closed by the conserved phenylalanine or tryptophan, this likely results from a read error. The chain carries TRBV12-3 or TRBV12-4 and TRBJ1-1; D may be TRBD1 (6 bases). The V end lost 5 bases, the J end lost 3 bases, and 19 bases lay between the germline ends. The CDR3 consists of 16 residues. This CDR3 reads CASSPEGQTRDTEAFY. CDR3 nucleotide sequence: TGTGCCAGCAGTCCCGAAGGACAGACGAGGGACACTGAAGCTTTCTAT.